The T cell receptor (beta chain) under discussion was sequenced for a study of cytomegalovirus exposure and HLA in healthy donors. TCRdb's table, derived via immunoSEQ multiplex PCR, lists solely in-frame clones and lacks some. Of about 140,000 clones in the sample, around 93% were seen once. Study observations and caveats: Associated with cytomegalovirus, according to the listing, were 150 to 200 TCR beta chains.

With V trimmed by 3 bases and J by 3 bases, 4 bases remained unmatched. From germline, CDR1 is SGHTA and CDR2 FQGNSA. CDR3 length: 14 amino acids. Points on this clone: No antigen is known for it.

V gene TRBV7-2 combines with J gene TRBJ1-1, with 7 bases aligning to TRBD1. The material sequenced was PBMCs. The TCR sequence derives from a man aged 18 to 30 in good health and CMV-seropositive. The chain's CDR3 is CASSFQGGDTEAFF. CDR3 nucleotides: TGTGCCAGCAGCTTTCAGGGGGGCGACACTGAAGCTTTCTTT.